The 25 T cell receptor beta chains below come from one sample, sequenced in a study of technical replicates of blood from a handful of donors. Clones were read by immunoSEQ multiplex PCR, and TCRdb kept only the in-frame ones, dropping some. The data show about 97,000 clones, about 95% seen once. The material sequenced was T cells isolated from PBMCs. These receptors originate from a human donor in good health.

This clone showed up just a few times. The V call is TRBV28, the J call TRBJ1-5, with 8 bases that match TRBD1. The CDR3 sequence is 14 residues long. Germline V gene data show CDR1 as MDHEN and CDR2 as SYDVKM. V lost 6 bases and J lost 4; bases outside the gene matches: 5. CDR3 sequence (DNA): TGTGCCAGCAGCTGGACAGGGCATAATCAGCCCCAGCATTTT. Protein: CASSWTGHNQPQHF.

This chain joins TRBV18 and TRBJ1-5; D might be TRBD1 (5 bases). The V gene lost 3 bases and the J gene lost 6 bases, with 15 bases spanning the gap. Germline loops: CDR1 KGHSH, CDR2 LQKENI. The CDR3 loop spans 15 amino acids. Here the CDR3 DNA reads TGTGCCAGCTCACCGGTCGCAGGGCAGGGTCAGCCCCAGCATTTT. This gives the protein CASSPVAGQGQPQHF.

The chain links TRBV10-3 to TRBJ2-3; D gene ambiguous. CDR3 length: 13 amino acids. With 10 bases removed from V and 1 base from J, the gap between germline ends came to 12 bases. Looked up from germline, CDR1 is ENHRY and CDR2 is SYGVKD. CDR3 sequence (DNA): TGTGCCAGCCATGAAACAGGCACAGATACGCAGTATTTT. It encodes CASHETGTDTQYF.

The rearrangement links TRBV19 to TRBJ2-1; 14 bases agree with TRBD2. The V and J ends lost 8 bases and 6 bases, in that order; junction bases with no gene match: 3. This CDR3 comprises 14 residues. The germline CDR1 and CDR2 sequences are LNHDA and SQIVND (reference sequence). The CDR3 bases are TGTGCCAGTTGGGGGACTAGCGGGAGCAATGAGCAGTTCTTC. This sequence encodes CASWGTSGSNEQFF.

The chain joins TRBV12-5 to TRBJ2-3; TRBD2 agrees at 7 bases. The germline gives CDR1 LGHNT, CDR2 FRNRAP. V dropped 5 bases and J dropped 5; count of bases not matched to a gene: 7. The CDR3 covers 14 residues. CDR3 nucleotides: TGTGCTAGTGGTGCCGGGACTAAACTAGATACGCAGTATTTT. This encodes CASGAGTKLDTQYF.

The rearrangement links TRBV5-4 to TRBJ1-1; unclear D gene. The ends were cut back, 5 bases at V and 3 bases at J, with 8 bases in the middle. The CDR3 loop spans 12 amino acids. Germline V lookup: CDR1 SGHNT, CDR2 YYREEE (reference sequence). The CDR3 DNA follows: TGTGCCAGCAGATCGGCGGACACTGAAGCTTTCTTT. It encodes CASRSADTEAFF.

V usage is TRBV7-9 and J usage is TRBJ2-2, with D maybe TRBD2 (6 bases). V was pared by 11 bases and J by 2 bases, with 15 bases between. The CDR3 is 14 amino acids. Germline CDR1 and CDR2: SEHNR and FQNEAQ (reference sequence). CDR3 DNA: TGTGCCGGGAAAGCGGGTTTAAACACCGGGGAGCTGTTTTTT. Encoded protein: CAGKAGLNTGELFF.

V and J are TRBV18 and TRBJ2-7; D uncertain. The CDR3 consists of 13 residues. Per germline, CDR1 KGHSH and CDR2 LQKENI. Deletions cut 0 bases from V and 4 bases from J, with 7 bases between. The CDR3 sequence: CASSPPSRYEQYF. DNA for the CDR3: TGTGCCAGCTCACCACCGAGTAGATACGAGCAGTACTTC.

The genes are TRBV19 and TRBJ1-2, with 9 bases identical to TRBD1. The CDR3 runs to 15 residues. J lost 4 bases, V lost 9 bases, and 12 bases had no gene match. CDR1 and CDR2 (germline): LNHDA, SQIVND (reference sequence). The CDR3 coding sequence is TGTGCCAGCAGTCACCGGGACAGGGAGGGCTATGGCTACACCTTC. Its protein is CASSHRDREGYGYTF.

The chain recombines TRBV29-1 with TRBJ2-7; D is undetermined. Trimming stripped 6 bases from V and 3 bases from J, with 12 bases between. This CDR3 has 12 amino acids. CDR1 and CDR2 (germline): SQVTM, ANQGSEA. The CDR3 here is CSVYAGGYEQYF. DNA for the CDR3: TGCAGCGTGTACGCCGGTGGCTACGAGCAGTACTTC.

The sample holds many counts of this clone. The chain joins TRBV19 to TRBJ1-4, with D possibly TRBD1 on 6 matching bases. This CDR3 region has 13 residues. V lost 4 bases to trimming and J lost 4 bases, with 7 bases between them. Germline values: CDR1 LNHDA, CDR2 SQIVND (reference sequence). CDR3 coding DNA: TGTGCCAGTAGTAGGACAGATAATGAAAAACTGTTTTTT. Encoded protein: CASSRTDNEKLFF.

V gene TRBV7-3 combines with J gene TRBJ2-3; D gene unclear. Germline CDR1 SGHTA, CDR2 FQGTGA. V shed 0 bases and J shed 4 bases, with 14 bases lying between them. CDR3 length: 16 residues. In DNA, the CDR3 is TGTGCCAGCAGCTTAACTGATCGTCTTTCGGCAGATACGCAGTATTTT. This translates into CASSLTDRLSADTQYF.

V and J are TRBV6-1 and TRBJ1-4; no firm D call. Germline V CDR1 and CDR2: MNHNS, SASEGT. The V gene lost 2 bases and the J gene lost 8 bases, with 15 bases spanning the gap. The CDR3 spans 15 residues. The CDR3 here is CASSEHPGTTEKLFF. CDR3 bases: TGTGCCAGCAGTGAACATCCGGGAACAACGGAAAAACTGTTTTTT.

This clone was detected a few times. The chain is built from TRBV6-4 and TRBJ2-7; weak D call: TRBD1 (5 bases). Germline CDR1 MRHNA, CDR2 SNTAGT. V lost 3 bases and J lost 4, with 10 bases in between. CDR3 length: 13 amino acids. This chain's CDR3 is CASSELRGYEQYF. The CDR3 coding sequence is TGTGCCAGCAGTGAACTAAGGGGTTACGAGCAGTACTTC.

This clone is a singleton in its sample. The CDR3 region is CASSLEAGSSNTIYF. CDR3 sequence (DNA): TGTGCCAGCAGCTTAGAAGCAGGGTCCTCAAACACCATATATTTT. The chain links TRBV7-9 to TRBJ1-3; possibly TRBD1 for D (5 bases). The V end was cut by 1 base, the J end by 6 bases, with 13 bases between. Germline CDR1 reads SEHNR; CDR2 reads FQNEAQ (reference sequence). The CDR3 sequence is 15 residues long.

The CDR3 is CASSQLPDRGNQPQHF. The DNA for the CDR3 is TGTGCCAGCAGCCAATTGCCTGACAGGGGCAATCAGCCCCAGCATTTT. The chain joins TRBV4-2 to TRBJ1-5; 7 bases are a match to TRBD1. The germline gives CDR1 LGHNA, CDR2 YNFKEQ. CDR3 length: 16 amino acids. V shed 2 bases, J shed 2 bases, and the junction held 6 bases outside the gene matches.

The chain combines TRBV27 with TRBJ1-5, with 7 bases aligning to TRBD1. The CDR3 totals 15 residues. Germline V gives CDR1 MNHEY, CDR2 SMNVEV (reference sequence). Germline trimming cut 6 bases from V and 4 bases from J; bases unmatched to any gene: 9. Here the CDR3 DNA reads TGTGCCAGCAGACTGACAGGGTACAATAATCAGCCCCAGCATTTT. It specifies CASRLTGYNNQPQHF.

This clone was seen a single time. The chain employs TRBV6-5 and TRBJ1-2; D is unresolved. Trimming removed 5 bases from V and 3 bases from J, with 13 bases in between. CDR1 MNHEY and CDR2 SVGAGI come from the germline V gene. The CDR3 consists of 14 residues. CDR3 sequence reads: CASSAGVVDYGYTF. CDR3 DNA: TGTGCCAGCAGTGCCGGGGTAGTTGACTATGGCTACACCTTC.

V is TRBV7-8 and J is TRBJ1-5; TRBD1 is a possible D gene (6 bases). CDR3 length equals 18 residues. The V gene lost 1 base and the J gene lost 1 base, with 17 bases spanning the gap. CDR1 and CDR2 (germline): SGHVS, FQNEAQ. CDR3 sequence (DNA): TGTGCCAGCAGCTTAGTCGTTGGGGGGAGGGGGAGCAATCAGCCCCAGCATTTT. Translating gives CASSLVVGGRGSNQPQHF.

The V call is TRBV4-1, the J call TRBJ1-5, with 8 bases fitting TRBD1. CDR3 size: 16 residues. Trimming cost V 1 base and J 4 bases; bases outside gene matches: 6. Germline CDR1 is MGHRA and CDR2 is YSYEKL. The CDR3 DNA reads as TGCGCCAGCAGCCAAGTCGACAGGGGACTTAATCAGCCCCAGCATTTT. This codes for CASSQVDRGLNQPQHF.

This chain links TRBV6-5 with TRBJ2-1; D is perhaps TRBD1 (5 bases). Trimming cost V 4 bases and J 7 bases, with 11 bases left between them. The CDR3 sequence is 13 residues long. CDR1 MNHEY and CDR2 SVGAGI come from the germline V gene. The CDR3 nucleotides read TGTGCCAGCAGTTTTTTAGGGGCGAATGAGCAGTTCTTC. It codes for CASSFLGANEQFF.

The genes are TRBV7-9 and TRBJ2-2; D may be TRBD2 (5 bases). Germline values: CDR1 SEHNR, CDR2 FQNEAQ (reference sequence). This CDR3 spans 14 amino acids. V lost 2 bases and J lost 4, with 8 bases in between. CDR3 sequence reads: CASSLSGSTGELFF. CDR3 in DNA: TGTGCCAGCAGCTTATCGGGGAGCACCGGGGAGCTGTTTTTT.

This sequence joins TRBV30 and TRBJ2-5; no firm D call. Germline V CDR1 and CDR2: GTSNPN, SVGIG (reference sequence). Deletions cut 4 bases from V and 2 bases from J, with 5 bases between. The CDR3 covers 11 residues. The chain's CDR3 is CAWTKQETQYF. The CDR3 DNA reads TGTGCCTGGACAAAACAAGAGACCCAGTACTTC. Supplemented by reference TRBV30 and TRBJ2-5, the full variable domain reads SQTIHQWPATLVQPVGSPLSLECTVEGTSNPNLYWYRQAAGRGLQLLFYSVGIGQISSEVPQNLSASRPQDRQFILSSKKLLLSDSGFYLCAWTKQETQYFGPGTRLLVL.

V gene TRBV18 combines with J gene TRBJ1-2; 10 bases agree with TRBD1. V was pared by 3 bases and J by 4 bases, with 5 bases of the junction left unmatched. CDR1 is KGHSH, CDR2 LQKENI, per germline. The CDR3 is 15 amino acids. The CDR3 bases are TGTGCCAGCTCACCCTCCGGGACAGGGGCCTATGGCTACACCTTC. It encodes CASSPSGTGAYGYTF.

V usage is TRBV30 and J usage is TRBJ2-1; tentative D call: TRBD2 (5 bases). Germline CDR1 reads GTSNPN; CDR2 reads SVGIG (reference sequence). CDR3 size: 13 residues. Trimming cost V 0 bases and J 7 bases, with 10 bases left between them. The CDR3 loop reads CAWSVGGRNEQFF. The CDR3 DNA follows: TGTGCCTGGAGTGTAGGCGGGCGTAATGAGCAGTTCTTC.